This TCR beta chain derives from a study of CD8+CD57+ T cells in acquired aplastic anemia. Genomic DNA provided the template from which TCR beta VDJ and CDR3 profiles were obtained. TCRdb reprocessed the reads via MiXCR and lists one record per CDR3 protein. The sample holds approximately 80,000 distinct CDR3 sequences, roughly two thirds seen once. Before being chosen for sequencing, patients had shown CD8+CD57+ cell expansion by flow cytometry. The ends lost 4 bases at V and 1 base at J; junction bases unmatched: 1. The CDR3 length is 15 residues. The germline V gene has CDR1 SGHRS and CDR2 YFSETQ. The source of this sequence is a human donor with aplastic anemia. V usage is TRBV5-1 and J usage is TRBJ2-1, with 11 nucleotides matching TRBD2. Sequencing was carried out using sorted CD4+, CD8+, or CD8+CD57+ T cells (not recorded which) from PBMCs. The DNA of the CDR3 is TGCGCCAGCAGCCGACTAGCGGGATCCTACAATGAGCAGTTCTTC. This gives the protein CASSRLAGSYNEQFF.